The 27 T cell receptor beta chains below all came from one sample that was sequenced in a study of T cells in Graves' hyperthyroidism and ophthalmopathy. The CDR3 regions of TCR beta were amplified from RNA transcripts. The HTBI set primed first-round TCR CDR3 RT-PCR. TCRdb ran MiXCR on the multiplex PCR reads and lists one entry per CDR3 protein. The sample yields about 560,000 distinct CDR3 sequences, around 17% seen once. The sample taken for sequencing was blood. These receptors all come from a woman aged 18-29 years with Graves' hyperthyroidism.

This clonotype showed up many times. The V call is TRBV27, the J call TRBJ1-6; tentative D call: TRBD1 (6 bases). V lost 4 bases to trimming and J lost 8 bases, with 18 bases between them. Germline assignment: CDR1 MNHEY and CDR2 SMNVEV (reference sequence). This CDR3 has 16 residues. The CDR3 is CASSSFQGKRDSPLHF. The CDR3 DNA reads TGTGCCAGCAGTTCCTTTCAGGGGAAAAGGGATTCACCCCTCCACTTT.

This clonotype came up a few times. The chain is built from TRBV28 and TRBJ2-2; D might be TRBD2 (6 bases). The V end was cut by 6 bases, the J end by 2 bases, with 16 bases between. CDR1 is MDHEN, CDR2 SYDVKM, per germline. The CDR3 contains 16 residues. The CDR3 nucleotides read TGTGCCAGCAGGGGGGTGCGGGGTCAAAACACCGGGGAGCTGTTTTTT. It codes for CASRGVRGQNTGELFF.

This clonotype was seen ten or more times. The chain uses TRBV6-1 and TRBJ2-7; 12 nucleotides align to TRBD2. J lost 4 bases, V lost 5 bases, and 3 bases had no gene match. The germline V gene encodes CDR1 MNHNS and CDR2 SASEGT. The CDR3 has 14 residues. CDR3 coding DNA: TGTGCCAGCAGTCGGACTAGCGGGAAATACGAGCAGTACTTC. Translated: CASSRTSGKYEQYF.

V is TRBV6-1 and J is TRBJ2-3; 7 bases match TRBD1. J gave up 2 bases and V 7 bases, and 6 bases lay outside the gene matches. Germline CDR1 reads MNHNS; CDR2 reads SASEGT. CDR3 length: 14 amino acids. The DNA of the CDR3 is TGTGCCAGCATCCGGGACAGATCCACAGATACGCAGTATTTT. This codes for CASIRDRSTDTQYF.

This clonotype was counted a few times. This chain links TRBV7-9 with TRBJ2-3; tentatively, D is TRBD2 (6 bases). CDR3 size: 15 residues. The germline CDR1 and CDR2 sequences are SEHNR and FQNEAQ (reference sequence). V was shortened by 1 base and J by 4 bases, with 12 bases between the two germline ends. The CDR3 spells CASSLDPGSADTQYF. DNA for the CDR3: TGTGCCAGCAGCTTAGACCCCGGGAGTGCAGATACGCAGTATTTT.

The table lists this clonotype with a few counts. The V call is TRBV20-1, the J call TRBJ2-5, with D possibly matching TRBD2 (6 bases). CDR1 is DFQATT and CDR2 is SNEGSKA in the germline V gene (reference sequence). The CDR3 spans 14 residues. Trimming cost V 3 bases and J 2 bases, with 13 bases left between them. The CDR3 loop reads CSARFWGGQETQYF. DNA of the CDR3: TGCAGTGCTAGGTTCTGGGGAGGACAAGAGACCCAGTACTTC.

This clonotype has a handful of counts. The rearrangement links TRBV14 to TRBJ1-6; D is ambiguous. V shed 1 base and J shed 5 bases, with 9 bases lying between them. CDR1 SGHDN and CDR2 FVKESK come from the germline V gene. This CDR3 is built from 15 residues. In nucleotides, the CDR3 is TGTGCCAGCAGCCAAGTGTCAGCCAATAATTCACCCCTCCACTTT. Translating gives CASSQVSANNSPLHF.

J is TRBJ2-5 and V is TRBV18; D possibly corresponds to TRBD2 (6 bases). Germline lookup yields CDR1 KGHSH and CDR2 LQKENI. Trimming took off 1 base at V and 1 base at J, with 7 bases between the two ends. The CDR3 runs 14 residues. The DNA for the CDR3 is TGTGCCAGCTCACCACGGGGGGTCCAAGAGACCCAGTACTTC. Amino acids: CASSPRGVQETQYF.

This rearrangement joins TRBV3-1 to TRBJ2-2, with TRBD2 identical over 9 bases. J was trimmed by 1 base and V by 2 bases; bases with no gene match: 2. Germline CDR1 reads LGHDT; CDR2 reads YNNKEL (reference sequence). The CDR3 extends over 16 amino acids. CDR3 DNA: TGTGCCAGCAGCCAACTAGCGGGAAAGAACACCGGGGAGCTGTTTTTT. It specifies CASSQLAGKNTGELFF.

In its sample, this clonotype was seen a few times. The chain joins TRBV5-1 to TRBJ2-7, with D tentatively TRBD1 or TRBD2 (5 bases each). V dropped 1 base and J dropped 0 bases, with 8 bases sitting between them. Germline assignment: CDR1 SGHRS and CDR2 YFSETQ. The CDR3 is 14 residues long. CDR3 protein: CASSLRDPSYEQYF. The CDR3 nucleotides read TGCGCCAGCAGCTTGAGGGACCCCTCCTACGAGCAGTACTTC.

This clonotype was recorded many times. The chain employs TRBV12-3 or TRBV12-4 and TRBJ1-2; D may be TRBD1 (5 bases). The CDR3 runs 13 residues. V was clipped by 2 bases and J by 7 bases, with 11 bases between them. The CDR3 nucleotides are TGTGCCAGCAGTTTAAGTGCAGGGCCTGGCTACACCTTC. It specifies CASSLSAGPGYTF.

The chain couples TRBV19 to TRBJ1-1; no clear D. CDR3 length equals 13 residues. Germline V gene sequence: CDR1 LNHDA, CDR2 SQIVND (reference sequence). V lost 3 bases and J lost 1, with 6 bases in between. The CDR3, as DNA: TGTGCCAGTAGTATCAACAGGAACACTGAAGCTTTCTTT. This encodes CASSINRNTEAFF. The whole variable domain, filled in from reference TRBV19 and TRBJ1-1, reads DGGITQSPKYLFRKEGQNVTLSCEQNLNHDAMYWYRQDPGQGLRLIYYSQIVNDFQKGDIAEGYSVSREKKESFPLTVTSAQKNPTAFYLCASSINRNTEAFFGQGTRLTVV.

This clonotype was seen repeatedly, ten times or more. The CDR3 DNA reads TGCAGCGCTGCCCTCCCCTCAAGGGGACCACCTAACTATGGCTACACCTTC. Protein: CSAALPSRGPPNYGYTF. The V call is TRBV29-1, the J call TRBJ1-2; maybe TRBD1 (5 bases). This CDR3 has 17 residues. Germline V gene sequence: CDR1 SQVTM, CDR2 ANQGSEA. V shed 7 bases and J shed 0 bases, with 24 bases lying between them.

The chain combines TRBV12-3 or TRBV12-4 with TRBJ1-2; possible D gene TRBD1, 5 bases. The CDR3 consists of 12 residues. With 7 bases removed from V and 5 bases from J, the gap between germline ends came to 11 bases. In DNA, the CDR3 is TGTGCCAGCACCCAAGGGACGTATGGCTACACCTTC. Encoded protein: CASTQGTYGYTF.

This clonotype was observed a handful of times. The chain has TRBV6-2 or TRBV6-3 and TRBJ2-2; D not certain. V dropped 2 bases and J dropped 10 bases, with 8 bases sitting between them. CDR1 and CDR2 from the germline V gene are MNHEY and SVGEGT. This CDR3 contains 12 residues. DNA of the CDR3: TGTGCCAGCAGTTACCCCCCCGCGGAGCTGTTTTTT. Its translation is CASSYPPAELFF.

Many counts were recorded for this clonotype. The chain links TRBV11-2 to TRBJ2-7; D ambiguous. This CDR3 comprises 15 residues. V was clipped by 1 base and J by 3 bases, with 13 bases between them. Germline V gives CDR1 SGHAT, CDR2 FQNNGV. CDR3 DNA: TGTGCCAGCAGCTTAGGGACCCAGAAAGGCTACGAGCAGTACTTC. As protein: CASSLGTQKGYEQYF. Combining the CDR3 with reference TRBV11-2 and TRBJ2-7 gives the whole variable domain EAGVAQSPRYKIIEKRQSVAFWCNPISGHATLYWYQQILGQGPKLLIQFQNNGVVDDSQLPKDRFSAERLKGVDSTLKIQPAKLEDSAVYLCASSLGTQKGYEQYFGPGTRLTVT.

In this sample, this clonotype turned up many times. This sequence joins TRBV12-3 or TRBV12-4 and TRBJ1-1; 7 nucleotides align to TRBD1. The V segment lost 6 bases and the J segment 0 bases; nucleotides outside the gene matches: 4. The CDR3 loop spans 14 amino acids. Here the CDR3 reads CASRPGTVNTEAFF. The DNA of the CDR3 is TGTGCCAGCAGACCGGGGACAGTGAACACTGAAGCTTTCTTT.

In this sample, this clonotype turned up many times. The genes are TRBV7-2 and TRBJ2-7, with D tentatively TRBD2 (6 bases). The germline gives CDR1 SGHTA, CDR2 FQGNSA. The length of the CDR3 is 13 residues. Trimming took 0 bases from V and 6 from J, leaving 9 bases between them. The CDR3 DNA follows: TGTGCCAGCAGCTTAGCACAGGAGGGCGAGCAGTACTTC. Protein: CASSLAQEGEQYF.

At least ten counts were recorded for this clonotype. The V call is TRBV10-3, the J call TRBJ1-2, with a possible D match to TRBD1 (6 bases). The CDR3 covers 12 residues. Germline assignment: CDR1 ENHRY and CDR2 SYGVKD. V was trimmed by 9 bases and J by 3 bases, leaving 11 bases between them. The CDR3 protein is CAIYRVDYGYTF. DNA for the CDR3: TGTGCCATTTACAGGGTTGACTATGGCTACACCTTC.

The rearrangement links TRBV19 to TRBJ2-7, with TRBD1 as a possible D gene (5 bases). The CDR3 sequence is 15 residues long. Between the trimmed V and J ends, which lost 3 bases and 3 bases, there was a span of 15 bases. The V gene's germline CDR1 is LNHDA and CDR2 SQIVND (reference sequence). CDR3 protein: CASSIWWQGNYEQYF. Written as DNA, the CDR3 is TGTGCCAGTAGTATTTGGTGGCAGGGAAACTACGAGCAGTACTTC.

The chain joins TRBV12-3 or TRBV12-4 to TRBJ2-7; 7 bases line up with TRBD1. CDR3 length: 14 residues. V gave up 5 bases and J gave up 3 bases; unmatched junction bases: 7. CDR3 DNA: TGTGCCAGCAGTCCGCCGGGACAGCTCTACGAGCAGTACTTC. As protein: CASSPPGQLYEQYF.

The chain carries TRBV20-1 and TRBJ2-2; 8 nucleotides line up with TRBD1. The CDR3 spans 14 residues. Trimming cost V 7 bases and J 2 bases; bases outside gene matches: 6. The germline CDR1 and CDR2 sequences are DFQATT and SNEGSKA (reference sequence). The CDR3 DNA reads TGCAGTGTCTCCCAGGGGGCAAACACCGGGGAGCTGTTTTTT. Translated: CSVSQGANTGELFF.

Ten or more counts support this clonotype. The V call is TRBV12-3 or TRBV12-4, the J call TRBJ2-3; no firm D call. CDR3 length: 15 amino acids. Trimming removed 4 bases from V and 6 bases from J, with 17 bases in between. CDR3 nucleotides: TGTGCCAGCAGTTCAACGCTCACCGCCGGCGATACGCAGTATTTT. Translating gives CASSSTLTAGDTQYF.

Only a few counts were recorded for this clonotype. The V call is TRBV29-1, the J call TRBJ2-2, with 9 bases matching TRBD2. This CDR3 is built from 14 residues. Germline CDR1 reads SQVTM; CDR2 reads ANQGSEA. Trimming cost V 6 bases and J 2 bases; bases outside gene matches: 4. The CDR3 sequence: CSVISGGNTGELFF. CDR3 coding DNA: TGCAGCGTCATTAGCGGGGGAAACACCGGGGAGCTGTTTTTT.

This clonotype occurred many times. The chain links TRBV18 to TRBJ1-1; D gene uncertain. Trimming removed 3 bases from V and 0 bases from J, with 11 bases in between. This CDR3 has 15 residues. Germline CDR1 KGHSH, CDR2 LQKENI. The DNA of the CDR3 is TGTGCCAGCTCACCGTTACTCCTCATGAACACTGAAGCTTTCTTT. It translates to CASSPLLLMNTEAFF.

The rearrangement uses TRBV6-1 and TRBJ1-1; no clear D. Germline CDR1 reads MNHNS; CDR2 reads SASEGT. V lost 6 bases and J 0 bases, leaving 8 bases between the germline ends. The CDR3 covers 13 residues. The CDR3 DNA reads TGTGCCAGCAGGCGACTCATGAACACTGAAGCTTTCTTT. It encodes CASRRLMNTEAFF.

This clonotype came up many times. The chain has TRBV30 and TRBJ2-5; D is possibly TRBD2 (6 bases). V was trimmed by 4 bases and J by 5 bases, leaving 20 bases between them. This CDR3 is built from 15 residues. Germline V gives CDR1 GTSNPN, CDR2 SVGIG (reference sequence). CDR3 coding DNA: TGTGCCTGGAATCCGGGACTCCCTACCGACGAGACCCAGTACTTC. Encoded protein: CAWNPGLPTDETQYF. The variable domain in full, completed from reference TRBV30 and TRBJ2-5, reads SQTIHQWPATLVQPVGSPLSLECTVEGTSNPNLYWYRQAAGRGLQLLFYSVGIGQISSEVPQNLSASRPQDRQFILSSKKLLLSDSGFYLCAWNPGLPTDETQYFGPGTRLLVL.